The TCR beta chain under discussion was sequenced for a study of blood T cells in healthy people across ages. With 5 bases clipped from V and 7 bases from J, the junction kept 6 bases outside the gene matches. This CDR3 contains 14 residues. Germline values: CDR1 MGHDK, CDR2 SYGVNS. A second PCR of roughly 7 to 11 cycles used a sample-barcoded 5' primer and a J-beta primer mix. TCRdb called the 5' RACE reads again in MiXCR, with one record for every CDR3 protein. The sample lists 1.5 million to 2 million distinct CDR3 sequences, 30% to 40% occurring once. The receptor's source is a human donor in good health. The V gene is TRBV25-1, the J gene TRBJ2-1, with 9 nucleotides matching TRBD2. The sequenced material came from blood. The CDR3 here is CASSSSGGENEQFF. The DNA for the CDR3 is TGTGCCAGCAGTAGTAGCGGGGGTGAAAATGAGCAGTTCTTC.